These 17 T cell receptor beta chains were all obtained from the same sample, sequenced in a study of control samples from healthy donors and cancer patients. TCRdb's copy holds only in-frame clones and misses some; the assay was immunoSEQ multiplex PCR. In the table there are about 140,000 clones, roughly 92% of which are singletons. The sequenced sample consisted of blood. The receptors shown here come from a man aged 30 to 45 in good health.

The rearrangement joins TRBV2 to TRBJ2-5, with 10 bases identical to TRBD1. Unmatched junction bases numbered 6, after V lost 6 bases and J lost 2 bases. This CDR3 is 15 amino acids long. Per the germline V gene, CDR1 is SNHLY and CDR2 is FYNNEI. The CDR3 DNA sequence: TGTGCCAGCAGGGGACAGGGGTCGTATCAAGAGACCCAGTACTTC. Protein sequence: CASRGQGSYQETQYF. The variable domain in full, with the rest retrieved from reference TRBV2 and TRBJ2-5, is EPEVTQTPSHQVTQMGQEVILRCVPISNHLYFYWYRQILGQKVEFLVSFYNNEISEKSEIFDDQFSVERPDGSNFTLKIRSTKLEDSAMYFCASRGQGSYQETQYFGPGTRLLVL.

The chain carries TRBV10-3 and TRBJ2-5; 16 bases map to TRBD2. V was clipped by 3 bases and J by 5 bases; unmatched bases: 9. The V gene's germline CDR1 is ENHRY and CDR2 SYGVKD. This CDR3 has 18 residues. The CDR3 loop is CAISDGTSGRADYETQYF. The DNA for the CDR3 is TGTGCCATCAGTGACGGGACTAGCGGGAGGGCAGATTATGAGACCCAGTACTTC.

CDR3 nucleotides: TGTGCCAGCAGTTTTATCGGTTTAGGCAGGGGAGATAGCAATCAGCCCCAGCATTTT. This codes for CASSFIGLGRGDSNQPQHF. V is TRBV28 and J is TRBJ1-5; the D gene is possibly TRBD1 (6 bases). Germline CDR1 reads MDHEN; CDR2 reads SYDVKM. V lost 3 bases and J 0 bases, leaving 21 bases between the germline ends. The CDR3 totals 19 residues. Supplemented by reference TRBV28 and TRBJ1-5, the full variable domain reads DVKVTQSSRYLVKRTGEKVFLECVQDMDHENMFWYRQDPGLGLRLIYFSYDVKMKEKGDIPEGYSVSREKKERFSLILESASTNQTSMYLCASSFIGLGRGDSNQPQHFGDGTRLSIL.

The CDR3 loop reads CASAGVKASGTTRQYF. The CDR3 coding sequence is TGTGCCAGCGCGGGGGTAAAGGCTAGCGGGACTACGAGGCAGTACTTC. This chain links TRBV19 with TRBJ2-7; 9 bases map to TRBD2. From germline, CDR1 is LNHDA and CDR2 SQIVND (reference sequence). V lost 9 bases to trimming and J lost 9 bases; unmatched junction nucleotides: 21. This CDR3 comprises 16 residues.

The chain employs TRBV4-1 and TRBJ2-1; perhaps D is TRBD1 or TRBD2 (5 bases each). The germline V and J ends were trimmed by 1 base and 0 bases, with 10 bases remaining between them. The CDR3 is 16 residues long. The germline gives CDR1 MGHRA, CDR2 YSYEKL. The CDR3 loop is CASSQAGPSSYNEQFF. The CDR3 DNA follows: TGCGCCAGCAGCCAAGCGGGGCCGAGCTCCTACAATGAGCAGTTCTTC.

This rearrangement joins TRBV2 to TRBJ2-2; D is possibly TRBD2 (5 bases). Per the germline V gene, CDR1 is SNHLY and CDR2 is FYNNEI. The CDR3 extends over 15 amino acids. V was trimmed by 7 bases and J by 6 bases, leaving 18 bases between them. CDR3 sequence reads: CASKSIRGRAGELFF. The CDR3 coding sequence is TGTGCCAGCAAAAGCATTCGGGGTAGGGCCGGGGAGCTGTTTTTT.

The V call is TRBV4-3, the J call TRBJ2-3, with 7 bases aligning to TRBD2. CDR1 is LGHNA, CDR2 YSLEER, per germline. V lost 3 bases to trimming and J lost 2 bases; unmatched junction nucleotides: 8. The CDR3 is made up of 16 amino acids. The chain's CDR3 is CASSQQRERVTDTQYF. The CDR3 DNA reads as TGCGCCAGCAGCCAGCAGCGGGAACGGGTCACAGATACGCAGTATTTT.

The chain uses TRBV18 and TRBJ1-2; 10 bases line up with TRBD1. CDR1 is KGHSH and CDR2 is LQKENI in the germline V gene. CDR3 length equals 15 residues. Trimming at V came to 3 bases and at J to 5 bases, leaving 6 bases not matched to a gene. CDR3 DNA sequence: TGTGCCAGCTCACCGGGACAGGGGTCGGTATATGGCTACACCTTC. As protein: CASSPGQGSVYGYTF.

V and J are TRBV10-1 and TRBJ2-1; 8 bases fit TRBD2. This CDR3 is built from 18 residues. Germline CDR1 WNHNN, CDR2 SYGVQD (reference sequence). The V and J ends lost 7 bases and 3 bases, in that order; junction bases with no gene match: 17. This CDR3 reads CASTAHLGVSGVYNEQFF. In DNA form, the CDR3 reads TGCGCCAGCACGGCCCACCTGGGTGTTAGCGGGGTCTACAATGAGCAGTTCTTC.

Here the CDR3 reads CASSKSTGEHGYTF. In DNA form, the CDR3 reads TGTGCCAGCAGCAAGTCGACAGGGGAGCATGGCTACACCTTC. This chain uses TRBV6-6 with TRBJ1-2, with 8 bases aligning to TRBD1. The CDR3 length is 14 residues. Germline V gene data show CDR1 as MNHNY and CDR2 as SVGAGI (reference sequence). V shed 6 bases and J 6 bases; nucleotides not matched to a gene: 9.

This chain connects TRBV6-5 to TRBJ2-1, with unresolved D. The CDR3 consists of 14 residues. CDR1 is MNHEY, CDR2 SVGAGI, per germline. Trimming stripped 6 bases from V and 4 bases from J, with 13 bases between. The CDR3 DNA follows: TGTGCCAGCAGGGATAACTCCCTATACAATGAGCAGTTCTTC. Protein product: CASRDNSLYNEQFF.

CDR3: CASSLGPRTFSNTEAFF. DNA of the CDR3: TGTGCCAGCAGCTTAGGCCCTAGGACATTTTCTAACACTGAAGCTTTCTTT. The chain links TRBV7-2 to TRBJ1-1; a weak D match, TRBD1 (5 bases). The V end lost 1 base, the J end lost 2 bases, and 17 bases lay between the germline ends. The CDR3 has 17 residues. Germline V gene data show CDR1 as SGHTA and CDR2 as FQGNSA.

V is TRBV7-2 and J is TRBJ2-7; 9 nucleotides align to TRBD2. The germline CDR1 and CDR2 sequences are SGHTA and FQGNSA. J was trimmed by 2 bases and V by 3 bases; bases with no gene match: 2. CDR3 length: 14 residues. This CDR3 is CASSLREGPYEQYF. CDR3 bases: TGTGCCAGCAGCTTGCGGGAGGGCCCCTACGAGCAGTACTTC.

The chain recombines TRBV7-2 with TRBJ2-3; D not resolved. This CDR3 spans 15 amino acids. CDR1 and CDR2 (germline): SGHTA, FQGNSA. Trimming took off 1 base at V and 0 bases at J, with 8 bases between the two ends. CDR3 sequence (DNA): TGTGCCAGCAGCTTAGTCGGGCCTAGCACAGATACGCAGTATTTT. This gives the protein CASSLVGPSTDTQYF.

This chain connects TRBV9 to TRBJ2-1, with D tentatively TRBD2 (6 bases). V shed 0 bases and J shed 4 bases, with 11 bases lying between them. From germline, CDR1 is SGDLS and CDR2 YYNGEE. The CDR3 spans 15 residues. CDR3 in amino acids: CASSVEPGVYNEQFF. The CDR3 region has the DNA TGTGCCAGCAGCGTAGAACCGGGAGTGTACAATGAGCAGTTCTTC.

The CDR3 bases are TGCAGCGTGTGGGACAGCACAGATACGCAGTATTTT. Encoded protein: CSVWDSTDTQYF. The chain has TRBV29-1 and TRBJ2-3; D may correspond to TRBD1 or TRBD2 (5 bases each). Germline V gene lookup returns CDR1 SQVTM and CDR2 ANQGSEA. Trimming left V 6 bases short and J 0 bases short, with 7 bases between. The CDR3 spans 12 residues.

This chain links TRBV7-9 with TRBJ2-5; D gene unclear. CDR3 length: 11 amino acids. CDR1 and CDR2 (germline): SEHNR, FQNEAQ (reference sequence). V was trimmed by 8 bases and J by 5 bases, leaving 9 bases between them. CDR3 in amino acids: CASPVGETQYF. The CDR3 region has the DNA TGTGCCAGCCCGGTGGGGGAGACCCAGTACTTC.